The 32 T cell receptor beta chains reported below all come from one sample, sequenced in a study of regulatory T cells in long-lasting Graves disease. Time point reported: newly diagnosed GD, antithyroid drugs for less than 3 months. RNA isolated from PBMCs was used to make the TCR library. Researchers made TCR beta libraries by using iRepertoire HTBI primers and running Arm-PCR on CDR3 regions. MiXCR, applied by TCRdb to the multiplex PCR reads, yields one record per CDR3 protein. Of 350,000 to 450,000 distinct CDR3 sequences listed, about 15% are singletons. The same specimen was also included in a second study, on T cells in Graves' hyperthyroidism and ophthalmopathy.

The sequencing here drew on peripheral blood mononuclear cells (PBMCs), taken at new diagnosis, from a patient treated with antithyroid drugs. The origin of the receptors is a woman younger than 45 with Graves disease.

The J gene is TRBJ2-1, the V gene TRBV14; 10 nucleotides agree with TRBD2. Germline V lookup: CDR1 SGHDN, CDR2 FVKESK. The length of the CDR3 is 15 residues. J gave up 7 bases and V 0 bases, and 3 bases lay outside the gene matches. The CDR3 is CASSQEISGRNEQFF. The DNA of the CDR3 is TGTGCCAGCAGCCAAGAGATTAGCGGGAGGAATGAGCAGTTCTTC. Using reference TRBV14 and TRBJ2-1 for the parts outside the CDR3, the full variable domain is EAGVTQFPSHSVIEKGQTVTLRCDPISGHDNLYWYRRVMGKEIKFLLHFVKESKQDESGMPNNRFLAERTGGTYSTLKVQPAELEDSGVYFCASSQEISGRNEQFFGPGTRLTVL.

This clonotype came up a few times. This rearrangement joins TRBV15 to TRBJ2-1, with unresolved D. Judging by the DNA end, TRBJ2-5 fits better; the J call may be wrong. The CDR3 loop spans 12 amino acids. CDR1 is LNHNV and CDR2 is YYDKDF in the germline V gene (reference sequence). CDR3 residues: CATQSLDETQYF. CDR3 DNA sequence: TGTGCCACCCAATCGCTAGACGAGACCCAGTACTTC.

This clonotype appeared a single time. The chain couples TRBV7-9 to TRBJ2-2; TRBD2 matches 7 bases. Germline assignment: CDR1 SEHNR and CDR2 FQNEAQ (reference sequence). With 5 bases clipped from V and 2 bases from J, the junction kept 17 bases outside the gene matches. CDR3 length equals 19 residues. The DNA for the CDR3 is TGTGCCAGCAGCATTAATCGGTTGGGAGCGGGAATAAACACCGGGGAGCTGTTTTTT. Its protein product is CASSINRLGAGINTGELFF. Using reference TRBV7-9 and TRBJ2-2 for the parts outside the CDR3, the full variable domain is DTGVSQNPRHKITKRGQNVTFRCDPISEHNRLYWYRQTLGQGPEFLTYFQNEAQLEKSRLLSDRFSAERPKGSFSTLEIQRTEQGDSAMYLCASSINRLGAGINTGELFFGEGSRLTVL.

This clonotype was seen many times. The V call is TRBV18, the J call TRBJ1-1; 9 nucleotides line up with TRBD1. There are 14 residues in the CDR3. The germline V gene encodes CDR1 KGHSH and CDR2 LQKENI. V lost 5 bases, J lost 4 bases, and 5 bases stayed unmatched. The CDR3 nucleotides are TGTGCCAGCTCAATGGACAGGGGCCCCACTGAAGCTTTCTTT. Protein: CASSMDRGPTEAFF. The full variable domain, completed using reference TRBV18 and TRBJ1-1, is NAGVMQNPRHLVRRRGQEARLRCSPMKGHSHVYWYRQLPEEGLKFMVYLQKENIIDESGMPKERFSAEFPKEGPSILRIQQVVRGDSAAYFCASSMDRGPTEAFFGQGTRLTVV.

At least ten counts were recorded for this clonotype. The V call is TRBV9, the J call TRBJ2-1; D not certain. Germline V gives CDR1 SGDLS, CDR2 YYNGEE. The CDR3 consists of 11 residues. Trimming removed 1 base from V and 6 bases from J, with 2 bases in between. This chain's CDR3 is CASSVPNEQFF. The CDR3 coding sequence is TGTGCCAGCAGCGTACCCAATGAGCAGTTCTTC.

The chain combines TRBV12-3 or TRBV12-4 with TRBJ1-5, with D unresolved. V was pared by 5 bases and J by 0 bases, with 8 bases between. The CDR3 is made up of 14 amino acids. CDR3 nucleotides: TGTGCCAGCAGTGACAAATATAGCAATCAGCCCCAGCATTTT. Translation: CASSDKYSNQPQHF.

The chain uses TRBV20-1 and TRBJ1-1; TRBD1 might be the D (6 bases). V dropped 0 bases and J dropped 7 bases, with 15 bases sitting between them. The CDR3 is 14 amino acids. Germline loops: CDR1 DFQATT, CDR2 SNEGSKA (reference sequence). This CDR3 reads CSARDLRGGVEAFF. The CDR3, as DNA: TGCAGTGCTAGAGATTTGAGGGGGGGCGTTGAAGCTTTCTTT.

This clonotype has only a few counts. The CDR3 DNA follows: TGTGCCAGCAGCACCCAGGGACAGGGTTACTTCTATGGCTACACCTTC. Its protein product is CASSTQGQGYFYGYTF. The V and J genes are TRBV7-8 and TRBJ1-2; the match to TRBD1 covers 9 bases. With V trimmed by 5 bases and J by 4 bases, 11 bases remained unmatched. Germline-derived CDR1 and CDR2 are SGHVS and FQNEAQ. The CDR3 contains 16 residues.

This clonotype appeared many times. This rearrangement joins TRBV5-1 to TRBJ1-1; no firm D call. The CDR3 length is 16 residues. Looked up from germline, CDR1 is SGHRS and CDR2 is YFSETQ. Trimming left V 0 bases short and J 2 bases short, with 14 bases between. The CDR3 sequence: CASSLEAPSRNTEAFF. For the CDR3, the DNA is TGCGCCAGCAGCTTGGAGGCACCCTCGAGAAACACTGAAGCTTTCTTT.

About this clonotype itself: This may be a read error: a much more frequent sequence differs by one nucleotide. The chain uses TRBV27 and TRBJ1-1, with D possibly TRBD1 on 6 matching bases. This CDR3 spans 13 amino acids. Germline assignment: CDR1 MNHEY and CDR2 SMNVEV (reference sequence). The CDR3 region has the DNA TGTGCCGGCAGCGCTACAGGGTGGACTGAAGCTTTCTTT. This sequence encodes CAGSATGWTEAFF.

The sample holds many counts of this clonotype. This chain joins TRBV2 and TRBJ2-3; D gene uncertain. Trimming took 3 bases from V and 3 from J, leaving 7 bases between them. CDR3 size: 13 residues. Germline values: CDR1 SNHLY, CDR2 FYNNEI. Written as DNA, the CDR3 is TGTGCCAGCAGTGATTTTTGGACAGATACGCAGTATTTT. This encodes CASSDFWTDTQYF.

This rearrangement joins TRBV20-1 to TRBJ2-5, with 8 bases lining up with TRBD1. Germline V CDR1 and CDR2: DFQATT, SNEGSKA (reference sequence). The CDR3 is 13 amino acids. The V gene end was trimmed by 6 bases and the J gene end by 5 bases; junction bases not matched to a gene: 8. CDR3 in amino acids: CSAGTGRGETQYF. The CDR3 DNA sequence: TGCAGTGCAGGGACAGGCCGGGGGGAGACCCAGTACTTC.

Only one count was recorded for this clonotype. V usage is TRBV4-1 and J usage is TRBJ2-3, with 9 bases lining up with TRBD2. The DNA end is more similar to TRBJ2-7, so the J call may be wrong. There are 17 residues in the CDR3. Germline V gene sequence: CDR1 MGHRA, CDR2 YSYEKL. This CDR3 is CASSQDGAGGPDYEQYF. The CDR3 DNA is TGCGCCAGCAGCCAAGATGGAGCGGGAGGCCCCGACTACGAGCAGTACTTC.

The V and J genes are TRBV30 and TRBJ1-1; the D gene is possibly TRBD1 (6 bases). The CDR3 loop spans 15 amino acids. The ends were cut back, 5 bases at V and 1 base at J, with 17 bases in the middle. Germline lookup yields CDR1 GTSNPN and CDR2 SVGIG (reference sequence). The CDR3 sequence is CAWGRGIGGNTEAFF. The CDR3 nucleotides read TGTGCCTGGGGCAGGGGAATTGGCGGGAACACTGAAGCTTTCTTT. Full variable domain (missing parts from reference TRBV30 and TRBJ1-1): SQTIHQWPATLVQPVGSPLSLECTVEGTSNPNLYWYRQAAGRGLQLLFYSVGIGQISSEVPQNLSASRPQDRQFILSSKKLLLSDSGFYLCAWGRGIGGNTEAFFGQGTRLTVV.

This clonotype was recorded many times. In nucleotides, the CDR3 is TGTGCCAGCAGCTTAACTACCGGTTTTAGCTACGAGCAGTACTTC. Amino acid sequence: CASSLTTGFSYEQYF. The chain employs TRBV11-2 and TRBJ2-7; D not resolved. The CDR3 sequence is 15 residues long. Germline lookup yields CDR1 SGHAT and CDR2 FQNNGV. The V end lost 2 bases, the J end lost 3 bases, and 14 bases lay between the germline ends.

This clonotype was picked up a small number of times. CDR3 loop: CATSSGDRSYEQYF. The CDR3 nucleotides read TGTGCCACCAGCAGCGGGGACAGGTCCTACGAGCAGTACTTC. This rearrangement joins TRBV15 to TRBJ2-7; TRBD1 aligns across 8 bases. V trimming: 3 bases; J trimming: 1 base; junction bases outside the gene matches: 2. The V gene's germline CDR1 is LNHNV and CDR2 YYDKDF (reference sequence). This CDR3 comprises 14 residues.

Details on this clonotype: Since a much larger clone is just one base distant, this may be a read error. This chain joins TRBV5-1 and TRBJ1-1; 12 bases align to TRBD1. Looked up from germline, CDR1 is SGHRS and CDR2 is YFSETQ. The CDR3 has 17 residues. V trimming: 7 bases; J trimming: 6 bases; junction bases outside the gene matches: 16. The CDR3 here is CASGPRPGTGGAAEAFF. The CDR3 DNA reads TGCGCCAGCGGCCCCCGTCCCGGGACAGGGGGCGCGGCTGAAGCTTTCTTT.

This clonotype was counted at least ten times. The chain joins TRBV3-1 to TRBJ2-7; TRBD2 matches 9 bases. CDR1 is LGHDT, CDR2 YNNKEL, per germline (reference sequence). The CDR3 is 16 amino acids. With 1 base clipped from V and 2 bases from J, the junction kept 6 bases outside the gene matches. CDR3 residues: CASSQGPSGDPYEQYF. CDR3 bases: TGTGCCAGCAGCCAAGGGCCTAGCGGGGACCCCTACGAGCAGTACTTC.

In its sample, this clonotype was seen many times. The DNA for the CDR3 is TGTGCCAGCGAACTTCCACAAGAGACCCAGTACTTC. Its translation is CASELPQETQYF. The V gene is TRBV7-9, the J gene TRBJ2-5; D gene unclear. Germline assignment: CDR1 SEHNR and CDR2 FQNEAQ (reference sequence). The length of the CDR3 is 12 residues. V lost 8 bases and J lost 2, with 9 bases in between.

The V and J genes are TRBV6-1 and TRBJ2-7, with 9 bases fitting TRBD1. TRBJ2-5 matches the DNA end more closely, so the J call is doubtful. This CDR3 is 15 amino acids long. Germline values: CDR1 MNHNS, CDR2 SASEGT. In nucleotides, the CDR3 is TGTGCCAGCAGCTGGACGGGACAGGGCCGGAAGACCCAGTACTTC. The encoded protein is CASSWTGQGRKTQYF.

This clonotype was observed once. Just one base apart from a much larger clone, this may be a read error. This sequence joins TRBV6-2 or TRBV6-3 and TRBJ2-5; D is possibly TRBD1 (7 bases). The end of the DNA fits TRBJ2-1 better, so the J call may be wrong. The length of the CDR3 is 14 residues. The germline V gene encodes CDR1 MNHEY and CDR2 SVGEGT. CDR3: CASGQGGTSYEQFF. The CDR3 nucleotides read TGTGCCAGCGGCCAGGGGGGCACTTCCTACGAGCAGTTCTTC.

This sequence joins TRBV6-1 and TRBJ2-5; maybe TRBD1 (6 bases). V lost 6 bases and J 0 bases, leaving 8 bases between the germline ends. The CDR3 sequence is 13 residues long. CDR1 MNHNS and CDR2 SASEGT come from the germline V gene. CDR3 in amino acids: CASRRTDQETQYF. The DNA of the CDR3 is TGTGCCAGCAGACGGACAGACCAAGAGACCCAGTACTTC.

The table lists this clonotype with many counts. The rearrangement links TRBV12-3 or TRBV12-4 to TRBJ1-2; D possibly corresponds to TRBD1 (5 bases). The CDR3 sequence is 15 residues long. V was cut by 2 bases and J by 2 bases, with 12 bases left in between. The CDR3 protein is CASSLRQGWNYGYTF. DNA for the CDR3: TGTGCCAGCAGTTTAAGGCAGGGCTGGAACTATGGCTACACCTTC.

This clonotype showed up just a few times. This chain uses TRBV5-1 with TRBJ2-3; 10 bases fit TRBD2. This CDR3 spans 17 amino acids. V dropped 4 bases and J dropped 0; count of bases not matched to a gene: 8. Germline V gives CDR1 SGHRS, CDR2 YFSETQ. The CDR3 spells CASSPPGAGGSTDTQYF. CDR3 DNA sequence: TGCGCCAGCAGCCCCCCGGGAGCGGGAGGGAGCACAGATACGCAGTATTTT.

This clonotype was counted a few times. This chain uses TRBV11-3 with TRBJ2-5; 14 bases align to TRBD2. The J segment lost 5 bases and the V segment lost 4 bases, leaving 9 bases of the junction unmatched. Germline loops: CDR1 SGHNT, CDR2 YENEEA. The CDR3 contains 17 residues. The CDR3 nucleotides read TGTGCCAGCAGCTCAACGACTAGCGGGAGGGCCTTGGAGACCCAGTACTTC. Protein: CASSSTTSGRALETQYF.

CDR3 in DNA: TGTGCCAGCAGCCCCTTAGTGGGGGGGCAGTTCTTC. Translating gives CASSPLVGGQFF. The chain has TRBV14 and TRBJ2-1; possible D gene TRBD2, 6 bases. Germline CDR1 reads SGHDN; CDR2 reads FVKESK. This CDR3 comprises 12 residues. V was cut by 4 bases and J by 12 bases, with 13 bases left in between.

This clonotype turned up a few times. CDR3 protein: CASSSPGQVTVAGELFF. DNA for the CDR3: TGTGCCAGCAGCTCTCCGGGACAGGTGACGGTTGCCGGGGAGCTGTTTTTT. This chain links TRBV5-4 with TRBJ2-2, with 8 bases matching TRBD1. This CDR3 spans 17 amino acids. Looked up from germline, CDR1 is SGHNT and CDR2 is YYREEE (reference sequence). V was clipped by 3 bases and J by 6 bases; unmatched bases: 13.

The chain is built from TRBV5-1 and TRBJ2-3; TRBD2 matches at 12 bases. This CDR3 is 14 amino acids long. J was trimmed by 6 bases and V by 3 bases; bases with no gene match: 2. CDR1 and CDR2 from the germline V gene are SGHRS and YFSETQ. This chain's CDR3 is CASSSTSGRDTQYF. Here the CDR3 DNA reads TGCGCCAGCAGCTCTACTAGCGGGAGGGATACGCAGTATTTT.

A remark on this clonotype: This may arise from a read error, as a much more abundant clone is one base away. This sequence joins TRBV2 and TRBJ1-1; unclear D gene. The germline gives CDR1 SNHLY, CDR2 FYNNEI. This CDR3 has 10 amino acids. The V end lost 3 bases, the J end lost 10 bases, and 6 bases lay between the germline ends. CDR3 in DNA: TGTGCCAGCAGTGATGTTAGAGCTTTCTTT. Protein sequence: CASSDVRAFF.

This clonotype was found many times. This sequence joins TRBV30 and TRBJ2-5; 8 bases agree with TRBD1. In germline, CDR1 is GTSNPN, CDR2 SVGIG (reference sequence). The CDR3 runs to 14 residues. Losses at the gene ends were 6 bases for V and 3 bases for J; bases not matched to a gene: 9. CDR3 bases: TGTGCCTGCGTTCCAGGGGGCGTCGAAGAGACCCAGTACTTC. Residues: CACVPGGVEETQYF.

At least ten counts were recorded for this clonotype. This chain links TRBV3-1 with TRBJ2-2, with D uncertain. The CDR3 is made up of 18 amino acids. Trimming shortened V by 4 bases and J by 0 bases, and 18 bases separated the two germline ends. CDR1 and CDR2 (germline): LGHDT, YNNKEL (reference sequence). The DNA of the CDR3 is TGTGCCAGCAGCCTAAGGACGGGTACGATTCCGAACACCGGGGAGCTGTTTTTT. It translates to CASSLRTGTIPNTGELFF. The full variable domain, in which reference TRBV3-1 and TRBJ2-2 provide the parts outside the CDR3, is DTAVSQTPKYLVTQMGNDKSIKCEQNLGHDTMYWYKQDSKKFLKIMFSYNNKELIINETVPNRFSPKSPDKAHLNLHINSLELGDSAVYFCASSLRTGTIPNTGELFFGEGSRLTVL.

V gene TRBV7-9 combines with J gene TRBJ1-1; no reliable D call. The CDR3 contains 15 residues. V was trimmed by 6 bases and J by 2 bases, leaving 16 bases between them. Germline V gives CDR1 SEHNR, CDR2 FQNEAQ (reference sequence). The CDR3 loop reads CASSLPGPINTEAFF. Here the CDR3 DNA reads TGTGCCAGCAGTCTCCCTGGACCGATTAACACTGAAGCTTTCTTT.